These 8 T cell receptor beta chains originate from one sample sequenced in a study of T cells in Graves' hyperthyroidism and ophthalmopathy. TCR beta CDR3 regions were amplified from RNA transcripts. An initial round of RT-PCR targeting the TCR CDR3 relied on the HTBI primer set. MiXCR was run by TCRdb on the multiplex PCR reads, yielding one entry per CDR3 protein. Counted here are about 540,000 distinct CDR3 sequences, just over 45% occurring once; the ten biggest clones make up 6.5% to 9%. Sequencing used peripheral blood or thyroid tissue (not recorded which). These receptor sequences come from a woman aged 18-35 years with Graves' hyperthyroidism.

The sample holds a few counts of this clonotype. This chain uses TRBV4-1 with TRBJ2-7, with TRBD2 identical over 7 bases. V shed 4 bases and J 2 bases; nucleotides not matched to a gene: 11. The CDR3 spans 16 residues. Per germline, CDR1 MGHRA and CDR2 YSYEKL. The CDR3, as DNA: TGCGCCAGCAGCCGGGGAGCGGGAAGGGACGCCTACGAGCAGTACTTC. Its translation: CASSRGAGRDAYEQYF.

CDR3: CASRTAEGSPQHF. Written as DNA, the CDR3 is TGTGCCAGCAGAACCGCAGAGGGGAGCCCCCAGCATTTT. V and J are TRBV6-1 and TRBJ1-5; possibly TRBD1 for D (5 bases). Germline V gives CDR1 MNHNS, CDR2 SASEGT. Trimming left V 6 bases short and J 10 bases short, with 16 bases between. The CDR3 totals 13 residues.

This clonotype has just a few counts. J is TRBJ1-1 and V is TRBV9, with 9 bases lining up with TRBD1. The CDR3 is 16 residues long. V trimming: 3 bases; J trimming: 5 bases; junction bases outside the gene matches: 11. CDR1 is SGDLS, CDR2 YYNGEE, per germline. CDR3: CASSEYPGTGRTEAFF. CDR3 in DNA: TGTGCCAGCAGCGAGTATCCCGGGACAGGGCGGACTGAAGCTTTCTTT.

The chain joins TRBV15 to TRBJ1-6; TRBD1 might be the D (6 bases). V lost 0 bases and J 9 bases, leaving 15 bases between the germline ends. This CDR3 comprises 16 residues. Germline assignment: CDR1 LNHNV and CDR2 YYDKDF (reference sequence). DNA for the CDR3: TGTGCCACCAGCAGAGATCCGGGGGGCCTTGCTTCACCCCTCCACTTT. Encoded protein: CATSRDPGGLASPLHF.

This clonotype was seen more than once but under ten times. V gene TRBV7-9 combines with J gene TRBJ1-3, with D possibly matching TRBD1 (6 bases). CDR3 size: 15 residues. V gave up 5 bases and J gave up 0 bases, with 11 bases separating them. Germline loops: CDR1 SEHNR, CDR2 FQNEAQ (reference sequence). The CDR3 DNA is TGTGCCAGCAGCCACGGACAGAGCTCTGGAAACACCATATATTTT. This sequence encodes CASSHGQSSGNTIYF.

This clonotype was detected only a few times. A read error may produce the germline difference seen at one junction end. The chain carries TRBV10-3 and TRBJ2-7, with D possibly matching TRBD2 (6 bases). CDR1 and CDR2 (germline): ENHRY, SYGVKD. The CDR3 spans 16 residues. The CDR3 DNA is TGTGCCAGCAGTTACCGTGGAGGGTCGGGAACTTACGAGCAGTACTTC. Amino acid sequence: CASSYRGGSGTYEQYF.

The rearrangement joins TRBV10-3 to TRBJ1-4; D is unresolved. CDR3 size: 14 residues. V gave up 0 bases and J gave up 7 bases, with 9 bases separating them. The germline V gene has CDR1 ENHRY and CDR2 SYGVKD. CDR3 residues: CAISESRNTEKLFF. CDR3 DNA sequence: TGTGCCATCAGTGAGTCGAGGAACACTGAAAAACTGTTTTTT.

The chain recombines TRBV29-1 with TRBJ1-2; D not resolved. This CDR3 has 11 amino acids. With 8 bases removed from V and 6 bases from J, the gap between germline ends came to 13 bases. Germline values: CDR1 SQVTM, CDR2 ANQGSEA. The CDR3 nucleotides read TGCAGCTTAGATAGCCACGATGGCTACACCTTC. Its protein is CSLDSHDGYTF. Looking up the rest from reference TRBV29-1 and TRBJ1-2 gives the full variable domain: SAVISQKPSRDICQRGTSLTIQCQVDSQVTMMFWYRQQPGQSLTLIATANQGSEATYESGFVIDKFPISRPNLTFSTLTVSNMSPEDSSIYLCSLDSHDGYTFGSGTRLTVV.